The 7 T cell receptor beta chains listed next were all sequenced from one sample in a study of cytotoxic CD8 clonotypes in ibrutinib-treated CLL. Clones were sequenced by immunoSEQ multiplex PCR, and TCRdb holds only the in-frame ones, with some missing. The sample shows roughly 100,000 clones, around 80% of them seen only once. This specimen was PBMCs, taken after 12 months of ibrutinib treatment. These receptors were obtained from a human donor with chronic lymphocytic leukemia.

The chain joins TRBV11-3 to TRBJ2-2, with 8 bases lining up with TRBD1. The V gene end was trimmed by 6 bases and the J gene end by 3 bases; junction bases not matched to a gene: 6. CDR3 length: 15 residues. Germline values: CDR1 SGHNT, CDR2 YENEEA. The DNA of the CDR3 is TGTGCCAGCAGACGAACGACAGGGGACACCGGGGAGCTGTTTTTT. Translated, it gives CASRRTTGDTGELFF. Looking up the rest from reference TRBV11-3 and TRBJ2-2 gives the full variable domain: EAGVVQSPRYKIIEKKQPVAFWCNPISGHNTLYWYLQNLGQGPELLIRYENEEAVDDSQLPKDRFSAERLKGVDSTLKIQPAELGDSAVYLCASRRTTGDTGELFFGEGSRLTVL.

The gene calls are TRBV19 and TRBJ1-5; weak D call: TRBD1 (5 bases). With 5 bases removed from V and 6 bases from J, the gap between germline ends came to 11 bases. CDR3 length equals 13 residues. Germline V gene lookup returns CDR1 LNHDA and CDR2 SQIVND (reference sequence). In DNA form, the CDR3 reads TGTGCCAGTAGTCTGGGGGGTGGTCAGCCCCAGCATTTT. Its translation is CASSLGGGQPQHF.

Note on this clone: Distinct nucleotide sequences in the sample also encode this CDR3. The chain is built from TRBV11-1 and TRBJ1-2; 9 bases agree with TRBD1. This CDR3 has 13 amino acids. Germline CDR1 SGHAT, CDR2 FQDESV (reference sequence). V dropped 5 bases and J dropped 9; count of bases not matched to a gene: 7. CDR3 DNA: TGTGCCAGCAGCCCTGGGACAGGGTCTCGCTACACCTTC. Translation gives CASSPGTGSRYTF.

This sequence joins TRBV5-1 and TRBJ2-7, with 7 bases aligning to TRBD1. Germline V lookup: CDR1 SGHRS, CDR2 YFSETQ. The CDR3 is 14 residues long. J was trimmed by 0 bases and V by 2 bases; bases with no gene match: 2. CDR3 protein: CASSLQGSSYEQYF. The CDR3 coding sequence is TGCGCCAGCAGCTTACAGGGGAGCTCCTACGAGCAGTACTTC.

The V call is TRBV7-6, the J call TRBJ1-1, with 7 positions matching TRBD1. The CDR3 consists of 14 residues. V was pared by 3 bases and J by 2 bases, with 3 bases of the junction left unmatched. Per germline, CDR1 SGHVS and CDR2 FNYEAQ. The CDR3 loop reads CASSLRTGNTEAFF. For the CDR3, the DNA is TGTGCCAGCAGCTTGAGGACAGGTAACACTGAAGCTTTCTTT.

The rearrangement uses TRBV29-1 and TRBJ2-7, with D possibly being TRBD1 or TRBD2 (5 bases each). In germline, CDR1 is SQVTM, CDR2 ANQGSEA. V dropped 4 bases and J dropped 0 bases, with 13 bases sitting between them. CDR3 length: 14 residues. This CDR3 reads CSVVGPLPSYEQYF. Here the CDR3 DNA reads TGCAGCGTTGTGGGACCTCTCCCCTCCTACGAGCAGTACTTC.

The V and J genes are TRBV6-5 and TRBJ2-3; D is perhaps TRBD1 (5 bases). Trimming pared 6 bases from V and 1 base from J, leaving 14 bases between. The germline V gene encodes CDR1 MNHEY and CDR2 SVGAGI. The CDR3 contains 15 residues. The CDR3 DNA reads TGTGCCAGCAGGGACAACCCACGCGGCACAGATACGCAGTATTTT. Protein sequence: CASRDNPRGTDTQYF.